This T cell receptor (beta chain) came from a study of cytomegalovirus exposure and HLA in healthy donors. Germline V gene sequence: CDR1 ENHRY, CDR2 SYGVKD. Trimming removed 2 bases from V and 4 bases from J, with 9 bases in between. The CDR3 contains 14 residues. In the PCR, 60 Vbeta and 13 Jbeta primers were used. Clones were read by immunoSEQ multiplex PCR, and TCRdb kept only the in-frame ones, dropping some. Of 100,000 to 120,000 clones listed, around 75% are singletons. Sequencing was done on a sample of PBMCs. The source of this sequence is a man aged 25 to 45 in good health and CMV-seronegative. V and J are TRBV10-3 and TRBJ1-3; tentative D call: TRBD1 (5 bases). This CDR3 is CAISEGDSGNTIYF. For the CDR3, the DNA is TGTGCCATCAGTGAGGGCGACAGCGGAAACACCATATATTTT.